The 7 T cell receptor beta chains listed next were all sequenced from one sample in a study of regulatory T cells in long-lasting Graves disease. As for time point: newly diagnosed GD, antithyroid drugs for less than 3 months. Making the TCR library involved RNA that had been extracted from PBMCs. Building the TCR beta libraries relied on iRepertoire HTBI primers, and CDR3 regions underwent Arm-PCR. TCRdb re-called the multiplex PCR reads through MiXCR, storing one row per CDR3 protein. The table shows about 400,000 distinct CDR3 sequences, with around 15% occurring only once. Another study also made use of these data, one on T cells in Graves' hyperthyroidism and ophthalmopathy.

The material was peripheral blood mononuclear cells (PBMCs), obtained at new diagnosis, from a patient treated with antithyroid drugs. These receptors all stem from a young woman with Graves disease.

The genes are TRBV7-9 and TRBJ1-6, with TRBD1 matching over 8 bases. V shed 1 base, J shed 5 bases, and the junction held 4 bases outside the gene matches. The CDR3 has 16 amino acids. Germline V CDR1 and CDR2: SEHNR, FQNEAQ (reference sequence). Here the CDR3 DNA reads TGTGCCAGCAGCTTAGGGGGGGACAGGCATAATTCACCCCTCCACTTT. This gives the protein CASSLGGDRHNSPLHF.

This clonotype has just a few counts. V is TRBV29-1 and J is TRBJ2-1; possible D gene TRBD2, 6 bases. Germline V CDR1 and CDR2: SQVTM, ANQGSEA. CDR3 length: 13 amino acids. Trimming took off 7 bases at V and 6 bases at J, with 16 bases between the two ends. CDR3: CSDKTRRANEQFF. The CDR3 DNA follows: TGCAGCGACAAGACCAGGAGGGCCAATGAGCAGTTCTTC.

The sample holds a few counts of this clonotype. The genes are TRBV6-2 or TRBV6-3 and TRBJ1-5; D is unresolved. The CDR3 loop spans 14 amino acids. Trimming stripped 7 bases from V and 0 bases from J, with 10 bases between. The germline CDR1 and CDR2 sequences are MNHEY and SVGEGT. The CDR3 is CASTLGFSNQPQHF. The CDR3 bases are TGTGCCAGCACGTTAGGGTTTAGCAATCAGCCCCAGCATTTT.

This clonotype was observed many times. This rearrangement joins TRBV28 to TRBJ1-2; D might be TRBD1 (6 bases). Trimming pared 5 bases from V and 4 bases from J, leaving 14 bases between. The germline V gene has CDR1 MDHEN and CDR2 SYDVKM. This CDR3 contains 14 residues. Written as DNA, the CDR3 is TGTGCCAGCAGTCCACCCAGGGGTTTCTATGGCTACACCTTC. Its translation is CASSPPRGFYGYTF.

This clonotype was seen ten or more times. The CDR3 nucleotides read TGTGCCAGCAGTCGACAAGGAGCTAACTATGGCTACACCTTC. Its translation is CASSRQGANYGYTF. V and J are TRBV2 and TRBJ1-2, with D unclear. Trimming removed 5 bases at V and 0 bases at J, with 10 bases between. The CDR3 covers 14 residues. CDR1 is SNHLY, CDR2 FYNNEI, per germline.

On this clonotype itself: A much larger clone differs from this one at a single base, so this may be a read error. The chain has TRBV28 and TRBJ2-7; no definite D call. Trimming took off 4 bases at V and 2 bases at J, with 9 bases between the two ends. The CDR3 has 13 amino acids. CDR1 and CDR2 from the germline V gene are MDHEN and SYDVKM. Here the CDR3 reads CASSSTTPYEQYF. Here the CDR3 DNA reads TGTGCCAGCAGTTCCACGACGCCCTACGAGCAGTACTTC. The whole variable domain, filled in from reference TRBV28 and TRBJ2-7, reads DVKVTQSSRYLVKRTGEKVFLECVQDMDHENMFWYRQDPGLGLRLIYFSYDVKMKEKGDIPEGYSVSREKKERFSLILESASTNQTSMYLCASSSTTPYEQYFGPGTRLTVT.

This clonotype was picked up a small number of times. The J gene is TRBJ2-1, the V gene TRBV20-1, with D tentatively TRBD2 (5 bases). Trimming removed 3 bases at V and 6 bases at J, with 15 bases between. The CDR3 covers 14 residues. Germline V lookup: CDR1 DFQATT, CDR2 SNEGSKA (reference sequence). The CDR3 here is CSARRAIWGNEQFF. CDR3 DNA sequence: TGCAGTGCTAGGCGGGCTATATGGGGCAATGAGCAGTTCTTC.